Listed below are T cell receptor beta chains from one sample, sequenced in a study of CD8 T cells in ankylosing spondylitis. From the 5' RACE reads, TCRdb called clonotypes with MiXCR, one entry per CDR3 protein. The sample includes about 240,000 distinct CDR3 sequences, about 10% of them seen just once. Sequenced material: blood, either unsorted or a sorted T cell fraction (not recorded which). The receptor set was obtained from a male donor with ankylosing spondylitis or in good health (not recorded which). The CDR3 runs from the conserved cysteine through the conserved F or W. Fields, in order: V gene, J gene, D gene, clone size, CDR3 DNA, CDR3 protein. D genes are given only for firm matches. Expanded clones get a size class; other rows say once, few or many, or leave the size out.

V: TRBV3-1
J: TRBJ2-2
D: NA
size: many
DNA: TGTGCCAGCAGCCAAGAATACTCCCTATGGAAGCGGACGAACACCGGGGAGCTGTTTTTT
CDR3: CASSQEYSLWKRTNTGELFF

V: TRBV4-1
J: TRBJ1-3
D: NA
size: many
DNA: TGCGCCAGCAGCCAAGGCGGGAGTATAGGGTCTGGAAACACCATATATTTT
CDR3: CASSQGGSIGSGNTIYF

V: TRBV27
J: TRBJ2-2
D: NA
size: NA
DNA: TGTGCCAGCAGTTTAGGGCCCACGAACACCGGGGAGCTGGTTTTT
CDR3: CASSLGPTNTGELVF

V: TRBV3-1
J: TRBJ2-1
D: TRBD2
size: many
DNA: TGTGCCAGCAGCCTCCTAGCGGGGGCCAATAATGAGCAGTTCTTC
CDR3: CASSLLAGANNEQFF

V: TRBV4-2
J: TRBJ2-2
D: TRBD2
size: many
DNA: TGTGCCAGCAGCCCCTCAGGCCCTAGCGGATCGAACACCGGGGAGCTGTTTTTT
CDR3: CASSPSGPSGSNTGELFF

V: TRBV18
J: TRBJ2-1
D: NA
size: few
DNA: TGTGCCAGCTCCCCCCAAGGGGCTGAAGGCAATGAGCAGTTCTTC
CDR3: CASSPQGAEGNEQFF

V: TRBV7-2
J: TRBJ2-1
D: NA
size: many
DNA: TGTGCCAGCAGCTTAGGGCAGGTACACAATGAGCAGTTCTTC
CDR3: CASSLGQVHNEQFF

V: TRBV7-9
J: TRBJ2-5
D: NA
size: many
DNA: TGTGCCAGCAGCTTAGGCGGGATGGGGGAGACCCAGTACTTC
CDR3: CASSLGGMGETQYF

V: TRBV29-1
J: TRBJ2-3
D: TRBD1
size: many
DNA: TGCAGCGTTGAAGATCGGACAGGGCGATACACAGATACGCAGTATTTT
CDR3: CSVEDRTGRYTDTQYF

V: TRBV12-3/TRBV12-4
J: TRBJ2-1
D: NA
size: many
DNA: TGTGCCAGCATCCTATGGGGCGGGTCAGGGAATGAGCAGTTCTTC
CDR3: CASILWGGSGNEQFF

V: TRBV3-1
J: TRBJ2-1
D: NA
size: few
DNA: TGTGCCAGCAGCCAAATCTCACCGGGGGCCTTGAATGAGCAGTTCTTC
CDR3: CASSQISPGALNEQFF

V: TRBV5-5
J: TRBJ2-3
D: TRBD2
size: few
DNA: TGTGCCAGCAGCTTGACGACTAGCGGGGATACGCAGTATTTT
CDR3: CASSLTTSGDTQYF

V: TRBV5-6
J: TRBJ2-7
D: TRBD1
size: NA
DNA: TGTGCCAGCAGCTCCACCGGGACAGGGTACCACTACGAGCAGTACTTC
CDR3: CASSSTGTGYHYEQYF

V: TRBV18
J: TRBJ2-7
D: NA
size: once
DNA: TGTGCCAGCTCACCGGCAGGAATCTACGAGCAGTACTTC
CDR3: CASSPAGIYEQYF

V: TRBV12-3/TRBV12-4
J: TRBJ1-5
D: NA
size: many
DNA: TGTGCCAGCAGTTTTGCCAGGGGAGGTCAGCCCCAGCATTTT
CDR3: CASSFARGGQPQHF

V: TRBV21-1
J: TRBJ2-3
D: NA
size: many
DNA: TGTGCCAGCGAGACAGCTTCGTCCACAGATACGCAGTATTTT
CDR3: CASETASSTDTQYF

V: TRBV5-1
J: TRBJ2-2
D: TRBD2
size: many
DNA: TGCGCCAGCAGCTTGACCTATCAGGCTAGCGGGACTAACACCGGGGAGCTGTTTTTT
CDR3: CASSLTYQASGTNTGELFF

V: TRBV4-1
J: TRBJ2-1
D: TRBD2
size: many
DNA: TGCGCCAGCAGCCTCGGACTAGCGGGGGGGGTCCCGCTGAACAATGAGCAGTTCTTC
CDR3: CASSLGLAGGVPLNNEQFF

V: TRBV6-4
J: TRBJ2-1
D: TRBD1
size: NA
DNA: TGTGCCAGCAGTCCAGAGAGTAAACAGGGGAGCAGTGAGCAGTTCTTC
CDR3: CASSPESKQGSSEQFF

V: TRBV4-1
J: TRBJ2-5
D: TRBD1
size: many
DNA: TGCGCCAGCAGCCAAGAGACAGGGTACCAAGAGACCCAGTACTTC
CDR3: CASSQETGYQETQYF

V: TRBV27
J: TRBJ2-7
D: NA
size: many
DNA: TGTGCCAGCAGCCTAGGGGCAGCATACGAGCAGTACTTC
CDR3: CASSLGAAYEQYF

V: TRBV5-1
J: TRBJ1-1
D: NA
size: many
DNA: TGCGCCAGCAGCCCGGGATCTGTGGGGGGCACTGAAGCTTTCTTT
CDR3: CASSPGSVGGTEAFF

V: TRBV12-3/TRBV12-4
J: TRBJ2-7
D: TRBD2
size: many
DNA: TGTGCCAGCAGCCCGGGGGGGACGGGGGCCTACGAGCAGTACTTC
CDR3: CASSPGGTGAYEQYF

V: TRBV11-3
J: TRBJ2-3
D: TRBD2
size: many
DNA: TGTGCCAGCAGCTGGGGACTAGCGAAAAGCACAGATACGCAGTATTTT
CDR3: CASSWGLAKSTDTQYF

V: TRBV10-3
J: TRBJ2-1
D: TRBD2
size: many
DNA: TGTGCCATCAGTGAGTCGACTAGGACTAGCGGGAGTGAGCAGTTCTTC
CDR3: CAISESTRTSGSEQFF

V: TRBV5-4
J: TRBJ2-3
D: NA
size: NA
DNA: TGTGCCAGCAGCTTGCGCGAGGGGTCTACGCAGTATTTT
CDR3: CASSLREGSTQYF

V: TRBV14
J: TRBJ2-7
D: TRBD2
size: many
DNA: TGTGCCAGCAGCGCGGAGCGGGGCTCCTACGAGCAGTACTTC
CDR3: CASSAERGSYEQYF

V: TRBV7-8
J: TRBJ2-7
D: NA
size: few
DNA: TGTGCCAGCAGCTTAGATTCCAGGGCTAACTACGAGCAGTACTTC
CDR3: CASSLDSRANYEQYF

V: TRBV20-1
J: TRBJ2-5
D: NA
size: NA
DNA: TGCAGTGCTAGAGATATGGCGGGTACCCAAGAGACCCAGTACTTC
CDR3: CSARDMAGTQETQYF

V: TRBV3-1
J: TRBJ1-4
D: NA
size: many
DNA: TGTGCCAGCAGTCAGGAGCGGAATGAAAAACTGTTTTTT
CDR3: CASSQERNEKLFF

V: TRBV12-3/TRBV12-4
J: TRBJ2-1
D: NA
size: many
DNA: TGTGCCAGCACCCCCGCAGACAAGTCCTACAATGAGCAGTTCTTC
CDR3: CASTPADKSYNEQFF

V: TRBV7-9
J: TRBJ1-2
D: NA
size: many
DNA: TGTGCCAGCAGCTTAGGGGGATCTGATGGCTACACCTTC
CDR3: CASSLGGSDGYTF

V: TRBV4-1
J: TRBJ2-3
D: TRBD2
size: many
DNA: TGCGCCAGCAGCCAAGTGGGACTAGTGCGAGATACGCAGTATTTT
CDR3: CASSQVGLVRDTQYF

V: TRBV12-3/TRBV12-4
J: TRBJ2-4
D: NA
size: NA
DNA: TGTGCCAGCAGTTTACCGGGCCCCCAAGGGATTCAGTACTTC
CDR3: CASSLPGPQGIQYF

V: TRBV15
J: TRBJ1-1
D: NA
size: many
DNA: TGTGCCACCAGCAGAGATGGTAGGGGAGGGGCGAACACTGAAGCTTTCTTT
CDR3: CATSRDGRGGANTEAFF

V: TRBV29-1
J: TRBJ1-1
D: NA
size: few
DNA: TGCAGCGTCGGATTGAACACTGAAGCTTTCTTT
CDR3: CSVGLNTEAFF

V: TRBV7-2
J: TRBJ2-1
D: NA
size: NA
DNA: TGTGCCAGCAGTGATACGGGGGGCCTCTTCAATGAGCAGTTCTTC
CDR3: CASSDTGGLFNEQFF

V: TRBV2
J: TRBJ1-1
D: NA
size: many
DNA: TGTGCCAGCAGTACGAAACGTGTCAAAGGCGGGAGATTGGACACTGAAGCTTTCTTT
CDR3: CASSTKRVKGGRLDTEAFF

V: TRBV5-1
J: TRBJ2-3
D: TRBD1
size: many
DNA: TGCGCCAGCAGCTTGGCCGTTGGGGCACAGGGGTCTGTAGATACGCAGTATTTT
CDR3: CASSLAVGAQGSVDTQYF

V: TRBV10-3
J: TRBJ2-3
D: NA
size: many
DNA: TGTGCCATCAGTGACGCCCATACAGATACGCAGTATTTT
CDR3: CAISDAHTDTQYF

V: TRBV20-1
J: TRBJ2-1
D: NA
size: many
DNA: TGCAGTGCTAGGGACGCCGATAGCTCCTACAATGAGCAGTTCTTC
CDR3: CSARDADSSYNEQFF

V: TRBV13
J: TRBJ1-1
D: NA
size: many
DNA: TGTGCCAGCACCCTTTCAGGACATTACACTGAAGCTTTCTTT
CDR3: CASTLSGHYTEAFF

V: TRBV12-3/TRBV12-4
J: TRBJ2-1
D: NA
size: many
DNA: TGTGCCAGCAGGATGACAGACCGGCAGTTCTTC
CDR3: CASRMTDRQFF

V: TRBV6-5
J: TRBJ2-3
D: NA
size: NA
DNA: TGTGCCAGCAGTTACTCGAGGGGTTCTGTAGATACGCAGTATTTT
CDR3: CASSYSRGSVDTQYF

V: TRBV7-2
J: TRBJ1-2
D: TRBD1
size: few
DNA: TGTGCCAGCATTGTTGACAGGGTCGGTCCGTGGGGCTACACCTTC
CDR3: CASIVDRVGPWGYTF

V: TRBV12-5
J: TRBJ2-1
D: NA
size: few
DNA: TGTGCTAGTGGTTTGGTATTGGGAGAGACCTACAATGAGCAGTTCTTC
CDR3: CASGLVLGETYNEQFF

V: TRBV12-3/TRBV12-4
J: TRBJ1-1
D: TRBD1
size: many
DNA: TGTGCCAGCAGTCGGGACAGGGTTAAAGCTTTCTTT
CDR3: CASSRDRVKAFF

V: TRBV18
J: TRBJ2-7
D: TRBD2
size: few
DNA: TGTGCCAGCTCTCCCGGGACTAGCAACTACGAGCAGTACTTC
CDR3: CASSPGTSNYEQYF

V: TRBV19
J: TRBJ1-1
D: NA
size: many
DNA: TGTGCCAGTATGGCCGGCTTGGGGCGGACTGAAGCTTTCTTT
CDR3: CASMAGLGRTEAFF

V: TRBV3-1
J: TRBJ2-5
D: NA
size: many
DNA: TGTGCCAGCAGCCAAGGGTCCATTAGGGGTACCCAGTACTTC
CDR3: CASSQGSIRGTQYF

V: TRBV12-3/TRBV12-4
J: TRBJ1-5
D: NA
size: many
DNA: TGTGCCAGCAGTTGGGATAGCAATCAGCCCCAGCATTTT
CDR3: CASSWDSNQPQHF

V: TRBV4-2
J: TRBJ1-2
D: NA
size: many
DNA: TGTGCCAGCAGCCAAGGGGGGGAGGGGAATGGCTACACCTTC
CDR3: CASSQGGEGNGYTF

V: TRBV6-2/TRBV6-3
J: TRBJ2-1
D: TRBD2
size: many
DNA: TGTGCCAGCAGTTACGAGCCGAGGACTAGCGGGGGGAACAATGAGCAGTTCTTC
CDR3: CASSYEPRTSGGNNEQFF

V: TRBV5-1
J: TRBJ2-7
D: TRBD1
size: many
DNA: TGCGCCAGCAGCTTGACGACAGGGATGGTCTACGAGCAGTACTTC
CDR3: CASSLTTGMVYEQYF

V: TRBV2
J: TRBJ2-7
D: NA
size: NA
DNA: TGTGCCAGCAGTGGAGGTGGGAACGAGCAGTACTTC
CDR3: CASSGGGNEQYF

V: TRBV4-1
J: TRBJ2-1
D: NA
size: many
DNA: TGCGCCAGCAGTCCCGGAGGAGGCAATGAGCAGTTCTTC
CDR3: CASSPGGGNEQFF

V: TRBV10-2
J: TRBJ2-2
D: NA
size: once
DNA: TGCGCCAGCAGTGAGTCCCCAGGGTCCGGGGAGCTGTTTTTT
CDR3: CASSESPGSGELFF

V: TRBV12-3/TRBV12-4
J: TRBJ2-1
D: TRBD2
size: many
DNA: TGTGCCAGCACCTTAGCGGGAGGATCCTACAATGAGCAGTTCTTC
CDR3: CASTLAGGSYNEQFF

V: TRBV27
J: TRBJ1-1
D: TRBD1
size: few
DNA: TGTGCCAGCAGTCCGATCACAGGGGCGCCGAACACTGAAGCTTTCTTT
CDR3: CASSPITGAPNTEAFF

V: TRBV20-1
J: TRBJ2-1
D: NA
size: NA
DNA: TGCAGTGCTCTCCTAGCTAGGACCTCCTACAATGAGCAGTTCTTC
CDR3: CSALLARTSYNEQFF